The table lists the clone carrying this TCR beta chain with many counts. Its specificity is unknown. This sample is drawn from a study of T cells in Graves' hyperthyroidism and ophthalmopathy. As for the study in general: Specimen type is peripheral blood, collected at initial diagnosis prior to any treatment.

Germline-derived CDR1 and CDR2 are SGDLS and YYNGEE. V lost 2 bases to trimming and J lost 4 bases, with 10 bases between them. The CDR3 covers 14 residues. Amplification yielded TCR beta CDR3 regions, with RNA transcripts as the source. The primer set for the first-round RT-PCR of the TCR CDR3 was HTBI. One entry per CDR3 protein results from TCRdb running MiXCR on the multiplex PCR reads. Here the sample spans 450,000 to 650,000 distinct CDR3 sequences, 20% being singletons. Study-wide points: The authors' 13 V-J model separated ophthalmopathy from stable hyperthyroidism.

Newly diagnosed patients aged 18 to 65 had hyperthyroidism of under 2 months' duration. Investigators excluded patients with uncontrolled infection, other autoimmune disease, pregnancy or lactation. The receptor's source is a man aged 18 to 30 with Graves' hyperthyroidism. The chain has TRBV9 and TRBJ1-5, with TRBD1 as a possible D gene (5 bases). The sequenced material came from blood. The CDR3 DNA reads TGTGCCAGCAGCGTTGGGGGAGGAAATCAGCCCCAGCATTTT. Translated, it gives CASSVGGGNQPQHF.